These 28 T cell receptor beta chains share one sample of origin, sequenced in a study of shared clonotypes between healthy human individuals. The method was immunoSEQ multiplex PCR; TCRdb's version includes in-frame clones alone and lacks a portion of them. The data hold over 1.4 million clones, with 95% to 97% observed a single time. The specimen sequenced was naive CD4+ T cells sorted from blood. Noted subset: CD45RA+ positively selected. All receptors come from a young man in good health.

The chain couples TRBV5-1 to TRBJ2-3; 8 positions agree with TRBD2. The CDR3 has 14 residues. V lost 4 bases to trimming and J lost 2 bases; unmatched junction nucleotides: 3. Germline V gene data show CDR1 as SGHRS and CDR2 as YFSETQ. In nucleotides, the CDR3 is TGCGCCAGCAGCCTGGGACTAGTCACAGATACGCAGTATTTT. Translating gives CASSLGLVTDTQYF.

V usage is TRBV5-1 and J usage is TRBJ2-7; 7 bases match TRBD1. V lost 0 bases to trimming and J lost 5 bases; unmatched junction nucleotides: 11. Per germline, CDR1 SGHRS and CDR2 YFSETQ. This CDR3 has 16 amino acids. The CDR3 loop is CASSLAPTGLIHEQYF. Written as DNA, the CDR3 is TGCGCCAGCAGCTTGGCCCCGACAGGGTTGATTCACGAGCAGTACTTC.

This chain links TRBV10-3 with TRBJ2-5; TRBD1 matches at 7 bases. The CDR3 is made up of 14 amino acids. J lost 4 bases, V lost 2 bases, and 4 bases had no gene match. Germline CDR1 reads ENHRY; CDR2 reads SYGVKD. The CDR3 protein is CAISERGRLETQYF. The CDR3 DNA reads TGTGCCATCAGTGAGAGGGGGCGCTTAGAGACCCAGTACTTC.

The chain is built from TRBV7-6 and TRBJ2-1; 7 bases match TRBD2. Germline assignment: CDR1 SGHVS and CDR2 FNYEAQ. The CDR3 extends over 17 amino acids. Trimming removed 0 bases from V and 9 bases from J; junction bases left unmatched: 14. CDR3 protein: CASSLATREHSGGEQFF. The CDR3, as DNA: TGTGCCAGCAGCTTAGCGACTAGGGAGCACTCGGGGGGTGAGCAGTTCTTC.

This clone occurred once. The chain uses TRBV14 and TRBJ2-5, with D maybe TRBD2 (6 bases). Germline V gene sequence: CDR1 SGHDN, CDR2 FVKESK. Trimming removed 2 bases at V and 5 bases at J, with 12 bases between. The CDR3 runs to 14 residues. CDR3 DNA sequence: TGTGCCAGCAGCCAAATTGGGACTGCCGAGACCCAGTACTTC. This translates into CASSQIGTAETQYF.

This clone was seen a few times. The sample contains more than one DNA sequence encoding this CDR3. The rearrangement links TRBV5-1 to TRBJ2-5; D not certain. This CDR3 region has 13 residues. The V end lost 2 bases, the J end lost 5 bases, and 10 bases lay between the germline ends. Germline V gene data show CDR1 as SGHRS and CDR2 as YFSETQ. In DNA form, the CDR3 reads TGCGCCAGCAGCTTTAGGGTTGGGGAGACCCAGTACTTC. This encodes CASSFRVGETQYF.

This chain joins TRBV7-9 and TRBJ2-7, with 7 bases matching TRBD1. V dropped 5 bases and J dropped 1; count of bases not matched to a gene: 5. The CDR3 is made up of 14 amino acids. Per germline, CDR1 SEHNR and CDR2 FQNEAQ (reference sequence). This CDR3 reads CASSIDRVSYEQYF. CDR3 in DNA: TGTGCCAGCAGCATCGACAGGGTTTCCTACGAGCAGTACTTC.

The chain employs TRBV6-5 and TRBJ1-4, with TRBD1 matching over 7 bases. The V gene end was trimmed by 6 bases and the J gene end by 4 bases; junction bases not matched to a gene: 5. The CDR3 is 14 residues long. Germline V gene lookup returns CDR1 MNHEY and CDR2 SVGAGI. The CDR3 loop reads CASRLDRVNEKLFF. CDR3 in DNA: TGTGCCAGCAGACTCGACAGGGTTAATGAAAAACTGTTTTTT.

This sequence joins TRBV28 and TRBJ2-1, with D perhaps matching TRBD2 (6 bases). The germline V and J ends were trimmed by 6 bases and 4 bases, with 13 bases remaining between them. Germline V CDR1 and CDR2: MDHEN, SYDVKM. The CDR3 spans 14 residues. DNA for the CDR3: TGTGCCAGCAGGCCAGGGACTTATTACAATGAGCAGTTCTTC. This encodes CASRPGTYYNEQFF.

J is TRBJ2-2 and V is TRBV19, with D perhaps matching TRBD2 (5 bases). Trimming stripped 6 bases from V and 8 bases from J, with 13 bases between. This CDR3 is built from 13 residues. CDR1 is LNHDA and CDR2 is SQIVND in the germline V gene (reference sequence). In nucleotides, the CDR3 is TGTGCCAGTAGAAACAAGGGAGAAGGGGAGCTGTTTTTT. Protein sequence: CASRNKGEGELFF.

This chain links TRBV19 with TRBJ2-5; TRBD1 agrees at 9 bases. Germline trimming cut 7 bases from V and 5 bases from J; bases unmatched to any gene: 11. The CDR3 consists of 15 residues. Per germline, CDR1 LNHDA and CDR2 SQIVND (reference sequence). CDR3 in DNA: TGTGCCAGTATGCGGGGACAGGGATTTTCGGAGACCCAGTACTTC. This encodes CASMRGQGFSETQYF. The full variable domain, with the rest looked up from reference TRBV19 and TRBJ2-5, is DGGITQSPKYLFRKEGQNVTLSCEQNLNHDAMYWYRQDPGQGLRLIYYSQIVNDFQKGDIAEGYSVSREKKESFPLTVTSAQKNPTAFYLCASMRGQGFSETQYFGPGTRLLVL.

The genes are TRBV2 and TRBJ2-7; a weak D match, TRBD2 (6 bases). This CDR3 comprises 14 residues. V was shortened by 5 bases and J by 0 bases, with 11 bases between the two germline ends. Looked up from germline, CDR1 is SNHLY and CDR2 is FYNNEI. CDR3 DNA: TGTGCCAGCAGTTTGGGGAGGAGCTCCTACGAGCAGTACTTC. Its protein is CASSLGRSSYEQYF. The variable domain in full, completed from reference TRBV2 and TRBJ2-7, reads EPEVTQTPSHQVTQMGQEVILRCVPISNHLYFYWYRQILGQKVEFLVSFYNNEISEKSEIFDDQFSVERPDGSNFTLKIRSTKLEDSAMYFCASSLGRSSYEQYFGPGTRLTVT.

The genes are TRBV6-4 and TRBJ2-1; 9 bases are shared with TRBD1. J lost 7 bases, V lost 9 bases, and 4 bases had no gene match. The length of the CDR3 is 12 residues. Germline CDR1 MRHNA, CDR2 SNTAGT. The CDR3 loop is CARGQGRNEQFF. In DNA form, the CDR3 reads TGTGCCAGGGGACAGGGTAGAAATGAGCAGTTCTTC.

The J gene is TRBJ2-1, the V gene TRBV5-5; no clear D gene. The CDR3 runs to 16 residues. Germline V gene sequence: CDR1 SGHKS, CDR2 YYEKEE (reference sequence). The V end lost 4 bases, the J end lost 0 bases, and 14 bases lay between the germline ends. The CDR3 DNA is TGTGCCAGCAGCCCGTGGCCTCCGAGCTCCTACAATGAGCAGTTCTTC. This sequence encodes CASSPWPPSSYNEQFF.

The V call is TRBV9, the J call TRBJ2-1; 9 nucleotides align to TRBD1. The CDR3 has 17 residues. Germline values: CDR1 SGDLS, CDR2 YYNGEE. The V segment lost 4 bases and the J segment 4 bases; nucleotides outside the gene matches: 12. As DNA, the CDR3 is TGTGCCAGCAGCCCCGGGACAGGGCAACAACTTTACAATGAGCAGTTCTTC. Translated, it gives CASSPGTGQQLYNEQFF. Looking up the rest from reference TRBV9 and TRBJ2-1 gives the full variable domain: DSGVTQTPKHLITATGQRVTLRCSPRSGDLSVYWYQQSLDQGLQFLIQYYNGEERAKGNILERFSAQQFPDLHSELNLSSLELGDSALYFCASSPGTGQQLYNEQFFGPGTRLTVL.

This chain joins TRBV6-1 and TRBJ2-7; D is possibly TRBD1 (5 bases). The CDR3 has 15 amino acids. Germline-derived CDR1 and CDR2 are MNHNS and SASEGT. V was shortened by 2 bases and J by 5 bases, with 16 bases between the two germline ends. CDR3 sequence reads: CASSEHVGDGDEQYF. CDR3 bases: TGTGCCAGCAGTGAACACGTAGGGGATGGAGACGAGCAGTACTTC.

The V and J genes are TRBV18 and TRBJ2-1; the D is unclear. Trimming cost V 3 bases and J 2 bases, with 11 bases left between them. CDR1 and CDR2 (germline): KGHSH, LQKENI. The CDR3 contains 15 residues. CDR3 nucleotides: TGTGCCAGCTCACCCCCGGCAGGACCCTACAATGAGCAGTTCTTC. This translates into CASSPPAGPYNEQFF.

The gene calls are TRBV28 and TRBJ2-2, with TRBD2 matching 7 bases. The germline CDR1 and CDR2 sequences are MDHEN and SYDVKM. Unmatched junction bases numbered 12, after V lost 2 bases and J lost 3 bases. The CDR3 consists of 18 residues. CDR3: CASSLSGRAIRDTGELFF. CDR3 DNA sequence: TGTGCCAGCAGTTTAAGTGGGAGGGCAATTCGTGACACCGGGGAGCTGTTTTTT.

The chain employs TRBV14 and TRBJ2-1; D is possibly TRBD1 or TRBD2 (5 bases each). This CDR3 has 20 amino acids. Germline V gene sequence: CDR1 SGHDN, CDR2 FVKESK. V lost 0 bases and J lost 1, with 22 bases in between. The CDR3 region is CASSQESGFGAPTSYNEQFF. Here the CDR3 DNA reads TGTGCCAGCAGCCAAGAATCGGGATTCGGGGCCCCGACGTCCTACAATGAGCAGTTCTTC.

This chain connects TRBV9 to TRBJ1-3; no firm D call. Germline loops: CDR1 SGDLS, CDR2 YYNGEE. V lost 5 bases, J lost 0 bases, and 3 bases lay in between. This CDR3 region has 12 residues. CDR3 loop: CASRDSGNTIYF. The CDR3 DNA reads as TGTGCCAGCAGAGACTCTGGAAACACCATATATTTT.

This clone was seen a handful of times. The chain joins TRBV7-3 to TRBJ2-2, with D hard to call. V gave up 4 bases and J gave up 8 bases, with 8 bases separating them. The length of the CDR3 is 12 residues. Germline V lookup: CDR1 SGHTA, CDR2 FQGTGA. The CDR3 DNA follows: TGTGCCAGCAGCTCACTCAGGGGGGAGCTGTTTTTT. Amino acids: CASSSLRGELFF.

With regard to this clone: The same CDR3 also results from other DNA sequences found in this sample. This rearrangement joins TRBV4-1 to TRBJ2-3, with 12 bases identical to TRBD2. The CDR3 covers 15 residues. The ends lost 5 bases at V and 6 bases at J; junction bases unmatched: 6. CDR1 and CDR2 from the germline V gene are MGHRA and YSYEKL. This CDR3 reads CASSSRTSGTDTQYF. CDR3 nucleotides: TGCGCCAGCAGCTCCCGGACTAGCGGGACCGATACGCAGTATTTT.

V is TRBV2 and J is TRBJ2-3; unclear D gene. Trimming removed 8 bases at V and 6 bases at J, with 6 bases between. Germline CDR1 reads SNHLY; CDR2 reads FYNNEI. The CDR3 runs 10 residues. The CDR3 reads CASGMDTQYF. In DNA, the CDR3 is TGTGCCAGCGGGATGGATACGCAGTATTTT.

This chain uses TRBV28 with TRBJ1-3, with 11 bases identical to TRBD1. The CDR3 spans 15 residues. The V segment lost 6 bases and the J segment 4 bases; nucleotides outside the gene matches: 5. Germline CDR1 reads MDHEN; CDR2 reads SYDVKM. CDR3 protein: CASSVGTGGGNTIYF. CDR3 nucleotides: TGTGCCAGCAGCGTGGGGACAGGGGGAGGAAACACCATATATTTT.

This clone appeared a single time. This chain uses TRBV7-8 with TRBJ2-5; TRBD1 aligns across 8 bases. V gave up 1 base and J gave up 5 bases; unmatched junction bases: 12. CDR1 and CDR2 (germline): SGHVS, FQNEAQ. The CDR3 sequence is 17 residues long. The CDR3 here is CASSLGTTDRAGETQYF. As DNA, the CDR3 is TGTGCCAGCAGCTTAGGAACTACGGACAGGGCGGGGGAGACCCAGTACTTC.

This chain links TRBV27 with TRBJ1-5; 8 nucleotides align to TRBD1. Germline V CDR1 and CDR2: MNHEY, SMNVEV (reference sequence). The CDR3 has 14 amino acids. The trim removed 5 bases at V and 10 bases at J, leaving 10 bases unmatched. The CDR3 is CASSPRTGWLPQHF. The CDR3 coding sequence is TGTGCCAGCAGTCCGCGGACAGGGTGGCTCCCCCAGCATTTT.

This chain links TRBV7-6 with TRBJ2-7; D call uncertain. Between the trimmed V and J ends, which lost 3 bases and 6 bases, there was a span of 9 bases. This CDR3 is 12 amino acids long. The germline gives CDR1 SGHVS, CDR2 FNYEAQ. The CDR3 DNA reads as TGTGCCAGCAGCTTTCCTGGGTCCGAGCAGTACTTC. It codes for CASSFPGSEQYF.

The genes are TRBV5-1 and TRBJ2-5; 7 bases are shared with TRBD1. Germline CDR1 is SGHRS and CDR2 is YFSETQ. After removal of 2 bases from V and 2 bases from J, the junction contained 3 bases not matched to a gene. This CDR3 contains 14 residues. This CDR3 reads CASSFSTGQETQYF. The CDR3 DNA is TGCGCCAGCAGCTTTTCGACAGGGCAAGAGACCCAGTACTTC.